One sample yielded the 21 T cell receptor beta chains listed below, sequenced in a study of cytomegalovirus exposure and HLA in healthy donors. PCR primers comprised 60 Vbeta and 13 Jbeta primers. Using immunoSEQ multiplex PCR, the repertoire was profiled, and TCRdb retains in-frame clones only, with some absent. The sample yields 120,000 to 150,000 clones, roughly 62% seen once. The sample was PBMCs. The receptors here all came from a male donor in good health and CMV-seronegative.

The V and J genes are TRBV30 and TRBJ2-1, with 7 bases aligning to TRBD1. Germline CDR1 reads GTSNPN; CDR2 reads SVGIG (reference sequence). CDR3 size: 14 residues. The ends lost 6 bases at V and 7 bases at J; junction bases unmatched: 12. CDR3 sequence reads: CACHDGTALNEQFF. The CDR3 coding sequence is TGTGCCTGCCACGACGGGACAGCCTTAAATGAGCAGTTCTTC.

This sequence joins TRBV5-4 and TRBJ2-2; weak D call: TRBD2 (5 bases). The CDR3 runs 17 residues. Trimming took 2 bases from V and 2 from J, leaving 16 bases between them. The germline CDR1 and CDR2 sequences are SGHNT and YYREEE (reference sequence). Here the CDR3 reads CASSFLYRSGNTGELFF. The CDR3 region has the DNA TGTGCCAGCAGCTTCCTATACCGATCGGGAAACACCGGGGAGCTGTTTTTT.

The V call is TRBV11-2, the J call TRBJ2-1; 7 positions agree with TRBD2. V shed 5 bases and J 3 bases; nucleotides not matched to a gene: 7. CDR3 size: 15 residues. The germline CDR1 and CDR2 sequences are SGHAT and FQNNGV. In DNA, the CDR3 is TGTGCCAGCAGCCGGACGAGCGGGGACTACAATGAGCAGTTCTTC. It encodes CASSRTSGDYNEQFF.

The CDR3 DNA sequence: TGTGCCAGCAGCTTAGAAAGGGGCCCTCCCGTGAGTTATAGCAATCAGCCCCAGCATTTT. Its protein is CASSLERGPPVSYSNQPQHF. The chain employs TRBV11-2 and TRBJ1-5, with D perhaps matching TRBD1 (5 bases). Germline V lookup: CDR1 SGHAT, CDR2 FQNNGV. The CDR3 runs 20 residues. Trimming left V 0 bases short and J 0 bases short, with 21 bases between. The full variable domain, in which reference TRBV11-2 and TRBJ1-5 provide the parts outside the CDR3, is EAGVAQSPRYKIIEKRQSVAFWCNPISGHATLYWYQQILGQGPKLLIQFQNNGVVDDSQLPKDRFSAERLKGVDSTLKIQPAKLEDSAVYLCASSLERGPPVSYSNQPQHFGDGTRLSIL.

This clone was seen only a few times. The chain joins TRBV7-9 to TRBJ2-3; D possibly corresponds to TRBD2 (5 bases). The CDR3 runs to 16 residues. V gave up 1 base and J gave up 6 bases, with 17 bases separating them. CDR1 SEHNR and CDR2 FQNEAQ come from the germline V gene (reference sequence). In nucleotides, the CDR3 is TGTGCCAGCAGCTTAGGATCTGCGGGCCTCTTGGATACGCAGTATTTT. Its protein product is CASSLGSAGLLDTQYF.

The chain is built from TRBV9 and TRBJ1-2; D gene unclear. The CDR3 runs to 18 residues. V lost 3 bases, J lost 1 base, and 22 bases lay in between. Per the germline V gene, CDR1 is SGDLS and CDR2 is YYNGEE. CDR3 in amino acids: CASSAGPFSRINNYGYTF. CDR3 bases: TGTGCCAGCAGCGCAGGCCCTTTTTCTCGGATTAATAACTATGGCTACACCTTC.

The V call is TRBV28, the J call TRBJ1-4; possibly TRBD1 for D (6 bases). Germline V gene lookup returns CDR1 MDHEN and CDR2 SYDVKM. V was shortened by 5 bases and J by 6 bases, with 19 bases between the two germline ends. The CDR3 consists of 16 residues. The CDR3 DNA reads as TGTGCCAGCAGTCCCCCGCGGGGGGCAGGGGATGAAAAACTGTTTTTT. Its translation is CASSPPRGAGDEKLFF.

By frequency in the sample, this clone is medium-sized. This chain connects TRBV21-1 to TRBJ2-5; the D call in the table, TRBD2, was not verified against the DNA. TRBV21-1 is designated a pseudogene. The CDR3 totals 17 residues. The CDR3 protein is CASSKSLRGVNQETQYF. The CDR3 DNA is TGTGCCAGCAGCAAATCCCTGCGGGGGGTCAACCAAGAGACCCAGTACTTC.

The chain has TRBV2 and TRBJ1-2, with 10 nucleotides matching TRBD1. Germline V gene data show CDR1 as SNHLY and CDR2 as FYNNEI. The length of the CDR3 is 13 residues. Losses at the gene ends were 5 bases for V and 11 bases for J; bases not matched to a gene: 8. In DNA form, the CDR3 reads TGTGCCAGCAGTCGGACAGGGGGAGACGAGTACACCTTC. This translates into CASSRTGGDEYTF. Filled out from reference TRBV2 and TRBJ1-2, the complete variable domain reads EPEVTQTPSHQVTQMGQEVILRCVPISNHLYFYWYRQILGQKVEFLVSFYNNEISEKSEIFDDQFSVERPDGSNFTLKIRSTKLEDSAMYFCASSRTGGDEYTFGSGTRLTVV.

The genes are TRBV6-4 and TRBJ2-3; D is unresolved. The CDR3 totals 13 residues. CDR1 is MRHNA and CDR2 is SNTAGT in the germline V gene. V lost 0 bases and J 11 bases, leaving 12 bases between the germline ends. CDR3 sequence: CASSDSHRQRQYF. The CDR3 nucleotides read TGTGCCAGCAGTGACTCGCACCGACAAAGGCAGTATTTT.

The V call is TRBV5-1, the J call TRBJ2-5, with 11 bases fitting TRBD1. The CDR3 has 16 residues. The V and J ends lost 3 bases and 4 bases, in that order; junction bases with no gene match: 8. Germline CDR1 reads SGHRS; CDR2 reads YFSETQ. CDR3 in amino acids: CASSSLPDRGLETQYF. Here the CDR3 DNA reads TGCGCCAGCAGCTCCCTACCGGACAGGGGGCTAGAGACCCAGTACTTC.

This clone was counted only a few times. The genes are TRBV19 and TRBJ2-7, with 7 nucleotides matching TRBD1. CDR1 LNHDA and CDR2 SQIVND come from the germline V gene (reference sequence). The J segment lost 2 bases and the V segment lost 2 bases, leaving 3 bases of the junction unmatched. The CDR3 runs to 14 residues. CDR3 loop: CASSIRDRPYEQYF. CDR3 bases: TGTGCCAGTAGTATACGGGACAGACCCTACGAGCAGTACTTC.

This chain uses TRBV5-1 with TRBJ1-6, with 7 bases identical to TRBD1. Per germline, CDR1 SGHRS and CDR2 YFSETQ. The CDR3 has 17 residues. The junction had 8 bases not matched to a gene; V was cut back by 5 bases and J by 0 bases. As DNA, the CDR3 is TGCGCCAGCAGAGGGGGCGCAGGGCACTCCTATAATTCACCCCTCCACTTT. This gives the protein CASRGGAGHSYNSPLHF.

This sequence joins TRBV7-9 and TRBJ1-2, with 9 bases identical to TRBD1. V shed 5 bases and J 6 bases; nucleotides not matched to a gene: 22. This CDR3 is built from 19 residues. Looked up from germline, CDR1 is SEHNR and CDR2 is FQNEAQ (reference sequence). CDR3 bases: TGTGCCAGCAGCCCTCGTACAGGGGGCGAGGGTAGGGTTTTGAATGGCTACACCTTC. Protein sequence: CASSPRTGGEGRVLNGYTF.

The chain employs TRBV5-4 and TRBJ1-3; D might be TRBD1 (5 bases). The V and J ends lost 4 bases and 4 bases respectively, with 18 bases between them. CDR3 length: 16 residues. Per germline, CDR1 SGHNT and CDR2 YYREEE (reference sequence). The CDR3 is CASSPYSAGDGNTIYF. The CDR3 region has the DNA TGTGCCAGCAGCCCTTACTCGGCGGGGGACGGAAACACCATATATTTT.

The chain uses TRBV5-4 and TRBJ2-3, with 8 nucleotides matching TRBD2. The V gene end was trimmed by 3 bases and the J gene end by 1 base; junction bases not matched to a gene: 4. From germline, CDR1 is SGHNT and CDR2 YYREEE (reference sequence). The CDR3 spans 15 residues. CDR3 sequence: CASSSQAGGTDTQYF. In DNA, the CDR3 is TGTGCCAGCAGCTCACAAGCGGGGGGCACAGATACGCAGTATTTT. Full variable domain (missing parts from reference TRBV5-4 and TRBJ2-3): ETGVTQSPTHLIKTRGQQVTLRCSSQSGHNTVSWYQQALGQGPQFIFQYYREEENGRGNFPPRFSGLQFPNYSSELNVNALELDDSALYLCASSSQAGGTDTQYFGPGTRLTVL.

This chain links TRBV15 with TRBJ1-5; TRBD1 agrees at 9 bases. The junction had 5 bases not matched to a gene; V was cut back by 7 bases and J by 4 bases. This CDR3 contains 14 residues. Germline V gene lookup returns CDR1 LNHNV and CDR2 YYDKDF (reference sequence). CDR3 nucleotides: TGTGCCACCATAGGGGACAGGGCTAATCAGCCCCAGCATTTT. Amino acids: CATIGDRANQPQHF.

The V and J genes are TRBV19 and TRBJ2-7; 8 bases line up with TRBD1. Germline assignment: CDR1 LNHDA and CDR2 SQIVND (reference sequence). The CDR3 has 14 residues. V was pared by 5 bases and J by 4 bases, with 7 bases of the junction left unmatched. The CDR3 nucleotides are TGTGCCAGTAGTTCCCGGGACAGGATGTACGAGCAGTACTTC. Translation gives CASSSRDRMYEQYF. The whole variable domain, filled in from reference TRBV19 and TRBJ2-7, reads DGGITQSPKYLFRKEGQNVTLSCEQNLNHDAMYWYRQDPGQGLRLIYYSQIVNDFQKGDIAEGYSVSREKKESFPLTVTSAQKNPTAFYLCASSSRDRMYEQYFGPGTRLTVT.

The chain couples TRBV6-5 to TRBJ1-2; 11 nucleotides match TRBD1. Germline V CDR1 and CDR2: MNHEY, SVGAGI. V lost 2 bases and J lost 7; bases outside the gene matches: 9. The CDR3 covers 16 residues. Here the CDR3 DNA reads TGTGCCAGCAGTTACGAGGGACAGGGGGGTTTGGGTGGCTACACCTTC. Translation: CASSYEGQGGLGGYTF.

This clone has only a few counts. This rearrangement joins TRBV5-6 to TRBJ1-2; 11 bases match TRBD1. This CDR3 contains 14 residues. CDR1 is SGHDT, CDR2 YYEEEE, per germline. V lost 4 bases, J lost 5 bases, and 4 bases stayed unmatched. CDR3 nucleotide sequence: TGTGCCAGCAGCACAAGGGACAGGGGGTATGGCTACACCTTC. Its translation: CASSTRDRGYGYTF.

This clone was seen more than once but under ten times. The chain couples TRBV7-9 to TRBJ2-3; TRBD2 agrees at 9 bases. The junction had 8 bases not matched to a gene; V was cut back by 7 bases and J by 0 bases. CDR3 size: 16 residues. The germline gives CDR1 SEHNR, CDR2 FQNEAQ (reference sequence). The CDR3 sequence is CASIQRLAASTDTQYF. CDR3 coding DNA: TGTGCCAGCATACAGCGACTAGCGGCTAGCACAGATACGCAGTATTTT.